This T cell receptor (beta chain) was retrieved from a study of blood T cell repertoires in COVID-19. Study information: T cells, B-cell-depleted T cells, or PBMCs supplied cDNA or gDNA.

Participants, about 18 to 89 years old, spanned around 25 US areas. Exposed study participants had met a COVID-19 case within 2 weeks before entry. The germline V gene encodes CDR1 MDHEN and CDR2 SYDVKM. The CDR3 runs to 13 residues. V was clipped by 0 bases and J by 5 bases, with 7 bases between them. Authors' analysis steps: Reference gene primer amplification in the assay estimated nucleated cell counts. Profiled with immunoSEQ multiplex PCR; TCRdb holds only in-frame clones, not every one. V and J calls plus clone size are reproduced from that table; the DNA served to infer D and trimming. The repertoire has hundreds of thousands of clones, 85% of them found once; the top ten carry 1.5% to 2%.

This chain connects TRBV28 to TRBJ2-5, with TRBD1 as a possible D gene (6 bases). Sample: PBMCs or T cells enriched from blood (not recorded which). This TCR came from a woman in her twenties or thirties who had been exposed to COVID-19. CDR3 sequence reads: CASSLWQGETQYF. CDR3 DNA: TGTGCCAGCAGTTTATGGCAGGGGGAGACCCAGTACTTC.